Listed below are T cell receptor beta chains from one sample, sequenced in a study of blood T cells in healthy people across ages. TCRdb passed the 5' RACE reads through MiXCR, listing each CDR3 protein once. The top ten hold 3% to 4.5% of the sample, which has over 600,000 distinct CDR3 sequences, about 21% seen once. Sequenced: blood. These receptors were taken from a man aged 65-85 years in good health. The CDR3 runs from the conserved cysteine through the conserved F or W. A D gene is named only where the DNA matches it firmly. Clone sizes are given selectively: once, few, many, or a class where the clone is expanded.

V gene	clone size	J gene	D gene	CDR3 protein	CDR3 DNA
TRBV28	few	TRBJ1-6	-	CASSPHTDNSPLHF	TGTGCCAGCAGCCCACACACCGATAATTCACCCCTCCACTTT
TRBV6-2/TRBV6-3	-	TRBJ2-1	TRBD1	CASSQQGAGYNEQFF	TGTGCCAGCAGTCAACAGGGGGCAGGCTACAATGAGCAGTTCTTC
TRBV12-3/TRBV12-4	-	TRBJ2-4	-	CARASPDIQYF	TGTGCCAGGGCAAGTCCAGATATTCAGTACTTC
TRBV7-2	-	TRBJ2-7	-	CASSWGGTGSSSYYEQYF	TGTGCCAGCAGCTGGGGCGGAACAGGCAGTTCCTCCTATTACGAGCAGTACTTC
TRBV12-3/TRBV12-4	-	TRBJ2-4	-	CASSLRLAKNIQYF	TGTGCCAGCAGTTTACGTCTAGCCAAAAACATTCAGTACTTC
TRBV27	once	TRBJ2-7	TRBD2	CASALAGAYEQYF	TGTGCCAGCGCCCTAGCGGGGGCCTACGAGCAGTACTTC
TRBV27	few	TRBJ2-5	-	CASSWPGETQYF	TGTGCCAGCAGTTGGCCCGGAGAGACCCAGTACTTC
TRBV20-1	few	TRBJ2-3	-	CSAETTGALTQYF	TGCAGTGCCGAAACAACTGGGGCCCTGACGCAGTATTTT
TRBV2	few	TRBJ2-5	TRBD1	CASSPQGAPLETQYF	TGTGCCAGCAGCCCACAGGGGGCACCCCTAGAGACCCAGTACTTC
TRBV14	-	TRBJ2-7	-	CASSQDWQGKYF	TGTGCCAGCAGCCAAGATTGGCAGGGGAAGTACTTC
TRBV20-1	-	TRBJ1-2	-	CSAREFSGIGYTF	TGCAGTGCTAGAGAATTCTCCGGGATCGGCTACACCTTC
TRBV6-2/TRBV6-3	-	TRBJ2-5	-	CASRLHGETQYF	TGTGCCAGCAGATTACACGGAGAGACCCAGTACTTC
TRBV2	-	TRBJ2-5	-	CASSRELETQYF	TGTGCCAGCAGTCGGGAGCTTGAGACCCAGTACTTC
TRBV14	-	TRBJ2-7	TRBD1	CASGQWPGTGIHEQYF	TGTGCCAGCGGCCAATGGCCCGGGACAGGGATCCACGAGCAGTACTTC
TRBV11-2	few	TRBJ2-7	-	CASSLVRWGRTYEQYF	TGTGCCAGCAGCTTAGTGAGGTGGGGCCGGACCTACGAGCAGTACTTC
TRBV6-2/TRBV6-3	-	TRBJ1-1	-	CASSYVRGKGPMNTEAFF	TGTGCCAGCAGTTACGTGAGGGGGAAGGGGCCGATGAACACTGAAGCTTTCTTT
TRBV20-1	-	TRBJ1-5	-	CSARPGAGWDQPQHF	TGCAGTGCTAGACCAGGGGCAGGGTGGGATCAGCCCCAGCATTTT
TRBV12-3/TRBV12-4	few	TRBJ1-5	-	CASSLMGGVINQPQHF	TGTGCCAGCAGTTTGATGGGAGGGGTTATCAATCAGCCCCAGCATTTT
TRBV4-2	-	TRBJ2-2	TRBD2	CASKSGITNTGELFF	TGTGCCAGCAAGAGCGGGATAACGAACACCGGGGAGCTGTTTTTT
TRBV20-1	few	TRBJ2-4	-	CSARDDRQRLAKNIQYF	TGCAGTGCTAGAGATGATCGTCAGCGTCTAGCCAAAAACATTCAGTACTTC
TRBV5-1	-	TRBJ2-2	-	CASSLVGGKNTGELFF	TGCGCCAGCAGCTTGGTGGGGGGAAAGAACACCGGGGAGCTGTTTTTT
TRBV20-1	few	TRBJ1-2	-	CSARDLVGYTF	TGCAGTGCTAGGGACCTTGTGGGCTACACCTTC
TRBV5-1	many	TRBJ2-3	-	CASSFSTDTQYF	TGTGCCAGCAGCTTTAGCACAGATACGCAGTATTTT
TRBV9	-	TRBJ2-2	-	CASRGTGPGELFF	TGTGCCAGCAGGGGGACGGGACCCGGGGAGCTGTTTTTT
TRBV10-3	few	TRBJ2-7	TRBD1	CATDRVYEQYF	TGTGCCACGGACAGGGTCTACGAGCAGTACTTC
TRBV20-1	few	TRBJ2-7	TRBD2	CSAGDAGLAGDEQYF	TGCAGTGCTGGGGACGCGGGACTAGCGGGTGACGAGCAGTACTTC
TRBV29-1	few	TRBJ2-3	-	CSVHTRADTQYF	TGCAGCGTCCATACTAGAGCAGATACGCAGTATTTT
TRBV7-9	many	TRBJ2-1	TRBD2	CASRPGLAVYNEQFF	TGTGCCAGCCGACCGGGACTAGCCGTCTACAATGAGCAGTTCTTC
TRBV28	-	TRBJ2-2	-	CASRRWDTGELFF	TGTGCCAGCAGGCGGTGGGACACCGGGGAGCTGTTTTTT
TRBV15	few	TRBJ2-1	TRBD2	CATSRGGTSGRRDNEQFF	TGTGCCACCAGCAGAGGAGGGACTAGCGGGAGAAGAGACAATGAGCAGTTCTTC
TRBV4-1	few	TRBJ2-5	TRBD1	CASSQDLKGGSVVWETQYF	TGCGCCAGCAGCCAAGATTTGAAAGGGGGCAGCGTAGTTTGGGAGACCCAGTACTTC
TRBV7-2	-	TRBJ2-6	-	CASSGVLSGANVLTF	TGTGCCAGCAGTGGCGTACTCTCTGGGGCCAACGTCCTGACTTTC
TRBV19	few	TRBJ2-3	-	CASSPKSTDTQYF	TGTGCCAGTAGTCCAAAGAGCACAGATACGCAGTATTTT
TRBV29-1	few	TRBJ2-1	TRBD1	CSVEGPPGGYNEQFF	TGCAGCGTTGAAGGTCCCCCAGGGGGCTACAATGAGCAGTTCTTC
TRBV5-1	many	TRBJ2-2	TRBD2	CASSLLMTSPGELFF	TGCGCCAGCAGCTTACTCATGACTAGCCCCGGGGAGCTGTTTTTT
TRBV7-3	-	TRBJ2-1	TRBD2	CASSRLAGGPLNEQFF	TGTGCCAGCAGCAGACTAGCGGGAGGGCCCCTCAATGAGCAGTTCTTC
TRBV29-1	few	TRBJ2-5	-	CSVEDPSHGGGTQYF	TGCAGCGTTGAAGATCCCTCTCACGGGGGAGGGACCCAGTACTTC
TRBV14	-	TRBJ2-7	-	CASSQVPGGVEQYF	TGTGCCAGCAGCCAAGTTCCAGGTGGGGTCGAGCAGTACTTC
TRBV7-9	few	TRBJ1-6	TRBD1	CASSLAGQYNSPLHF	TGTGCCAGCAGCTTAGCGGGACAGTATAATTCACCCCTCCACTTT
TRBV5-1	-	TRBJ2-1	-	CASSVDRNEQFF	TGCGCCAGCAGCGTGGACCGCAATGAGCAGTTCTTC
TRBV20-1	few	TRBJ2-1	-	CSAMTGTAYSEQFF	TGCAGTGCCATGACAGGAACTGCCTACAGTGAGCAGTTCTTC
TRBV20-1	-	TRBJ1-5	-	CSAVPYLHSTGELRNQPQHF	TGCAGTGCTGTCCCGTACCTCCATTCGACGGGGGAACTTCGAAATCAGCCCCAGCATTTT
TRBV7-3	-	TRBJ2-3	-	CASSKKRGDTQYF	TGTGCCAGCAGTAAGAAGAGGGGAGATACGCAGTATTTT
TRBV9	-	TRBJ1-5	-	CASSVSGNQPQHF	TGTGCCAGCAGCGTGTCGGGCAATCAGCCCCAGCATTTT
TRBV28	few	TRBJ1-5	-	CASRGGQPQHF	TGTGCCAGCCGGGGGGGTCAGCCCCAGCATTTT